These 23 T cell receptor beta chains were sequenced from one sample in a study of neurological immune-mediated disorders. TCRdb reprocessed the 5' RACE reads with MiXCR, giving one entry per CDR3 protein. The data contain fewer than 80,000 distinct CDR3 sequences, 5.2% of them singletons. Sequenced: PBMCs. Every receptor here comes from a woman in her twenties or thirties with multiple sclerosis.

The J gene is TRBJ1-5, the V gene TRBV6-2 or TRBV6-3, with unresolved D. There are 13 residues in the CDR3. Germline-derived CDR1 and CDR2 are MNHEY and SVGEGT. The V end was cut by 6 bases, the J end by 4 bases, with 10 bases between. The CDR3 here is CASSDRKNQPQHF. CDR3 sequence (DNA): TGTGCCAGCAGCGATCGGAAGAATCAGCCCCAGCATTTT.

This clonotype has at least ten counts. The chain has TRBV7-9 and TRBJ2-5, with TRBD2 identical over 10 bases. Per germline, CDR1 SEHNR and CDR2 FQNEAQ (reference sequence). The junction had 11 bases not matched to a gene; V was cut back by 5 bases and J by 5 bases. CDR3 length: 16 amino acids. Here the CDR3 reads CASSAMASGGVETQYF. The CDR3 region has the DNA TGTGCCAGCAGCGCCATGGCTAGCGGGGGAGTGGAGACCCAGTACTTC.

The sample holds a few counts of this clonotype. V is TRBV20-1 and J is TRBJ2-7; 10 bases agree with TRBD1. The CDR3 covers 15 residues. After removal of 0 bases from V and 3 bases from J, the junction contained 5 bases not matched to a gene. The V gene's germline CDR1 is DFQATT and CDR2 SNEGSKA (reference sequence). The CDR3 DNA is TGCAGTGCTAGAGATCGGGACAGGGGATTCTACGAGCAGTACTTC. Its translation is CSARDRDRGFYEQYF.

This clonotype was counted many times. This chain uses TRBV20-1 with TRBJ2-7; TRBD1 aligns across 9 bases. V shed 1 base and J 4 bases; nucleotides not matched to a gene: 5. Germline values: CDR1 DFQATT, CDR2 SNEGSKA (reference sequence). The CDR3 loop spans 14 amino acids. CDR3 sequence (DNA): TGCAGTGCTAGAGCCGGGACAGGGATATACGAGCAGTACTTC. Amino acid sequence: CSARAGTGIYEQYF.

The genes are TRBV5-1 and TRBJ2-1, with 11 bases matching TRBD2. Germline loops: CDR1 SGHRS, CDR2 YFSETQ. V gave up 3 bases and J gave up 6 bases; unmatched junction bases: 5. CDR3 size: 15 residues. The CDR3 region is CASSWSLAGGNEQFF. CDR3 sequence (DNA): TGCGCCAGCAGCTGGAGCCTAGCGGGGGGCAATGAGCAGTTCTTC. Using reference TRBV5-1 and TRBJ2-1 for the parts outside the CDR3, the full variable domain is KAGVTQTPRYLIKTRGQQVTLSCSPISGHRSVSWYQQTPGQGLQFLFEYFSETQRNKGNFPGRFSGRQFSNSRSEMNVSTLELGDSALYLCASSWSLAGGNEQFFGPGTRLTVL.

J is TRBJ2-7 and V is TRBV29-1; 9 bases agree with TRBD1. The CDR3 totals 15 residues. Germline V lookup: CDR1 SQVTM, CDR2 ANQGSEA. V gave up 5 bases and J gave up 0 bases; unmatched junction bases: 8. The CDR3 here is CSVQGQGTYSYEQYF. The CDR3 DNA reads TGCAGCGTTCAGGGACAGGGAACCTACTCCTACGAGCAGTACTTC.

In the case of this clonotype: The junction does not match germline at one end; this may be a read error. The chain uses TRBV5-1 and TRBJ2-7; D is uncertain. Looked up from germline, CDR1 is SGHRS and CDR2 is YFSETQ. CDR3 length: 13 amino acids. The CDR3 nucleotides read TGCGCCAGCAGGAGGAAGGTTAACTACGAACAGTACTTC. It yields the protein CASRRKVNYEQYF.

This clonotype was seen many times. The rearrangement uses TRBV20-1 and TRBJ1-4; D is possibly TRBD1 (5 bases). Per germline, CDR1 DFQATT and CDR2 SNEGSKA (reference sequence). V lost 3 bases and J 13 bases, leaving 15 bases between the germline ends. This CDR3 contains 12 residues. CDR3 amino acids: CSASGKQGGLFF. The CDR3 DNA is TGCAGTGCTAGTGGCAAGCAGGGAGGACTGTTTTTT.

This clonotype has ten or more counts. The chain uses TRBV7-2 and TRBJ2-1; D remains unclear. From germline, CDR1 is SGHTA and CDR2 FQGNSA. Trimming took 6 bases from V and 8 from J, leaving 11 bases between them. This CDR3 has 12 residues. The CDR3 here is CASSSQAYEQFF. Written as DNA, the CDR3 is TGTGCCAGCAGTTCTCAAGCTTATGAGCAGTTCTTC.

This chain links TRBV20-1 with TRBJ2-5; D possibly corresponds to TRBD2 (5 bases). The V gene's germline CDR1 is DFQATT and CDR2 SNEGSKA (reference sequence). The CDR3 sequence is 13 residues long. V lost 2 bases and J 5 bases, leaving 12 bases between the germline ends. The CDR3 is CSARRMTGETQYF. The CDR3 DNA reads as TGCAGTGCTAGACGAATGACGGGGGAGACCCAGTACTTC.

Ten or more counts support this clonotype. The V call is TRBV20-1, the J call TRBJ2-2; D unresolved. The V end lost 6 bases, the J end lost 5 bases, and 19 bases lay between the germline ends. This CDR3 spans 15 amino acids. Germline assignment: CDR1 DFQATT and CDR2 SNEGSKA (reference sequence). DNA of the CDR3: TGCAGTGCCTCAAACATCGACCTAGGGACCGGGGAGCTGTTTTTT. Its translation: CSASNIDLGTGELFF.

This clonotype was picked up many times. The V and J genes are TRBV20-1 and TRBJ1-1; no firm D call. V was trimmed by 0 bases and J by 5 bases, leaving 10 bases between them. Germline V lookup: CDR1 DFQATT, CDR2 SNEGSKA (reference sequence). The CDR3 covers 13 residues. In DNA, the CDR3 is TGCAGTGCTAGAGATCGCCCGGGGACTGAAGCTTTCTTT. Translation: CSARDRPGTEAFF.

This clonotype was recorded at least ten times. The chain is built from TRBV12-3 or TRBV12-4 and TRBJ2-6; D not resolved. V lost 4 bases and J lost 0, with 4 bases in between. The CDR3 totals 14 residues. For the CDR3, the DNA is TGTGCCAGCAGTTCCCGCTCTGGGGCCAACGTCCTGACTTTC. Translation: CASSSRSGANVLTF.

CDR3 loop: CSARRGKIKNIQYF. CDR3 bases: TGCAGTGCTAGAAGGGGTAAAATCAAAAACATTCAGTACTTC. V and J are TRBV20-1 and TRBJ2-4; tentatively, D is TRBD1 (5 bases). The germline V gene has CDR1 DFQATT and CDR2 SNEGSKA (reference sequence). V was trimmed by 2 bases and J by 3 bases, leaving 11 bases between them. The CDR3 sequence is 14 residues long.

This clonotype came up many times. This chain uses TRBV5-5 with TRBJ2-2; the match to TRBD1 covers 7 bases. CDR3 length equals 15 residues. Germline lookup yields CDR1 SGHKS and CDR2 YYEKEE (reference sequence). The junction had 9 bases not matched to a gene; V was cut back by 4 bases and J by 6 bases. The CDR3 spells CASSNKTGMAGELFF. In DNA, the CDR3 is TGTGCCAGCAGCAACAAGACAGGGATGGCCGGGGAGCTGTTTTTT.

In this sample, this clonotype turned up many times. The gene calls are TRBV28 and TRBJ1-1, with D perhaps TRBD1 (5 bases). This CDR3 is 15 amino acids long. The germline CDR1 and CDR2 sequences are MDHEN and SYDVKM. V dropped 1 base and J dropped 3 bases, with 12 bases sitting between them. The CDR3, as DNA: TGTGCCAGCAGTTTATTCCCTGGACAAGACACTGAAGCTTTCTTT. Translation: CASSLFPGQDTEAFF.

V and J are TRBV2 and TRBJ2-3; D unclear. CDR3 size: 12 residues. CDR1 and CDR2 (germline): SNHLY, FYNNEI. V was trimmed by 1 base and J by 8 bases, leaving 7 bases between them. The CDR3 reads CASSEGTLTQYF. For the CDR3, the DNA is TGTGCCAGCAGTGAAGGGACCCTTACGCAGTATTTT.

This clonotype has ten or more counts. The chain employs TRBV5-1 and TRBJ1-1; D not resolved. The germline V and J ends were trimmed by 2 bases and 6 bases, with 14 bases remaining between them. This CDR3 is built from 14 residues. CDR1 and CDR2 from the germline V gene are SGHRS and YFSETQ. CDR3 bases: TGCGCCAGCAGCTTTGCACAGCGAGGGTCTGAAGCTTTCTTT. Its protein product is CASSFAQRGSEAFF.

The chain links TRBV4-2 to TRBJ2-2; D is ambiguous. V was pared by 2 bases and J by 8 bases, with 12 bases between. Looked up from germline, CDR1 is LGHNA and CDR2 is YNFKEQ. This CDR3 comprises 14 residues. The CDR3 bases are TGTGCCAGCAGCCAACCTGGCTTGGTGGGGGAGCTGTTTTTT. As protein: CASSQPGLVGELFF.

The table lists this clonotype with many counts. The chain recombines TRBV5-1 with TRBJ1-4; D is undetermined. Germline loops: CDR1 SGHRS, CDR2 YFSETQ. The CDR3 contains 15 residues. V was trimmed by 0 bases and J by 8 bases, leaving 14 bases between them. CDR3 sequence: CASSLEGRGGEKLFF. As DNA, the CDR3 is TGCGCCAGCAGCTTGGAAGGGCGAGGCGGAGAAAAACTGTTTTTT.

This clonotype was counted ten times or more. The chain uses TRBV20-1 and TRBJ2-3, with 10 bases identical to TRBD2. Germline loops: CDR1 DFQATT, CDR2 SNEGSKA (reference sequence). V lost 6 bases, J lost 2 bases, and 8 bases stayed unmatched. This CDR3 is 15 amino acids long. CDR3 nucleotide sequence: TGCAGTGCCCCCACCGGGACTAGCGTCACAGATACGCAGTATTTT. Its translation: CSAPTGTSVTDTQYF.

The sample holds many counts of this clonotype. V and J are TRBV10-3 and TRBJ2-1; D is uncertain. Trimming took off 2 bases at V and 2 bases at J, with 13 bases between the two ends. This CDR3 comprises 16 residues. CDR1 ENHRY and CDR2 SYGVKD come from the germline V gene. Here the CDR3 DNA reads TGTGCCATCAGTGAGGTGGGTGACTTTACCTACAATGAGCAGTTCTTC. Translation gives CAISEVGDFTYNEQFF.

Ten or more counts support this clonotype. This chain connects TRBV5-1 to TRBJ2-1; D uncertain. Deletions cut 1 base from V and 7 bases from J, with 6 bases between. This CDR3 has 12 residues. Germline-derived CDR1 and CDR2 are SGHRS and YFSETQ. CDR3 protein: CASSLLINEQFF. CDR3 bases: TGCGCCAGCAGCTTGTTGATTAATGAGCAGTTCTTC.